The subject of this entry is one TCR beta chain. This entry is derived from a study of control samples from healthy donors and cancer patients. Sequencing was performed with immunoSEQ multiplex PCR; in TCRdb, only in-frame clones are kept and a portion is missing. Seen here are a few hundred thousand clones, 80% to 95% observed once, and the top ten hold just under 6.5%. V dropped 0 bases and J dropped 4 bases, with 12 bases sitting between them. The CDR3 length is 15 residues. The germline gives CDR1 MNHEY, CDR2 SVGAGI. The TCR was taken from a middle-aged man with head and neck cancer. The rearrangement uses TRBV6-5 and TRBJ1-1; D possibly corresponds to TRBD1 (5 bases). The sample consisted of PBMCs. CDR3 residues: CASSYSGGVGTEAFF. The CDR3 region has the DNA TGTGCCAGCAGTTACTCGGGGGGGGTTGGCACTGAAGCTTTCTTT.